This T cell receptor beta chain derives from a study of blood T cell repertoires in COVID-19. Background on the study: The United States, Italy and Spain provided the acute and convalescent COVID-19 samples.

The CDR3 length is 15 residues. The V gene end was trimmed by 8 bases and the J gene end by 3 bases; junction bases not matched to a gene: 12. CDR1 is SGHAT, CDR2 FQNNGV, per germline. Sequencing used immunoSEQ multiplex PCR; TCRdb keeps in-frame clones, though not all of them. Altogether some 460,000 clones are present, about 89% being singletons, with the ten largest covering 4% to 5.5%. The V call is TRBV11-2, the J call TRBJ2-5, with 7 bases aligning to TRBD1. The sample comprised peripheral blood. The TCR was taken from a woman in her twenties or thirties with acute or convalescent COVID-19. CDR3 sequence reads: CASGRQGLSEETQYF. In nucleotides, the CDR3 is TGTGCCAGCGGTAGACAGGGTTTGAGTGAAGAGACCCAGTACTTC.